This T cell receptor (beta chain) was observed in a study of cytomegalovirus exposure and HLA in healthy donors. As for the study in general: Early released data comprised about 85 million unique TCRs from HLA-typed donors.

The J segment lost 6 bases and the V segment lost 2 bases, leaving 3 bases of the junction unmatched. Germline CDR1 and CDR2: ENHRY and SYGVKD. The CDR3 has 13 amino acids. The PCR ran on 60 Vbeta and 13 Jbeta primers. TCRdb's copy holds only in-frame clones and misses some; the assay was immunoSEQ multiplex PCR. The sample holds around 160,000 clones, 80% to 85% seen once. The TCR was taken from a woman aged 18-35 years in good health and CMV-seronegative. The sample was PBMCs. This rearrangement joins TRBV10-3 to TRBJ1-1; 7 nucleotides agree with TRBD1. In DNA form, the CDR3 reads TGTGCCATCAGTGAGACAGGGGCCCCTGAAGCTTTCTTT. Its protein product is CAISETGAPEAFF.